A selection of T cell receptor beta chains follows, all from one sample in a study of blood T cell repertoires in COVID-19. This table comes from immunoSEQ multiplex PCR, and its TCRdb copy is limited to in-frame clones, with some not included. This table holds over 70,000 clones, about 77% found once. What was sequenced was peripheral blood. The receptors were sampled from a woman older than 75 with acute or convalescent COVID-19. The CDR3 runs from the conserved cysteine through the conserved F or W. A D gene is named only where the DNA matches it firmly. Part of the rows lack a size; the others show once, few, many or a class for expanded clones.

v_gene,abundance,j_gene,d_gene,CDR3aa,CDR3nt
TRBV9,NA,TRBJ2-7,NA,CASSVGQGTYEQYF,TGTGCCAGCAGCGTAGGTCAGGGTACCTACGAGCAGTACTTC
TRBV21-1,few,TRBJ1-5,NA,CASSKALSRSCSHSNQPQHF,TGTGCCAGCAGCAAAGCGCTTTCCCGATCATGTAGTCATAGCAATCAGCCCCAGCATTTT
TRBV6-2/TRBV6-3,NA,TRBJ1-1,NA,CASSLTKTEAFF,TGTGCCAGCAGTTTGACTAAAACTGAAGCTTTCTTT
TRBV5-1,NA,TRBJ2-3,NA,CASSFPTDTQYF,TGCGCCAGCAGCTTTCCGACAGATACGCAGTATTTT
TRBV30,NA,TRBJ1-1,NA,CAWSLTGSEAFF,TGTGCCTGGAGCTTAACAGGTTCTGAAGCTTTCTTT
TRBV7-8,NA,TRBJ2-5,NA,CASSTYRFPRETQYF,TGTGCCAGCAGCACCTACAGGTTTCCACGGGAGACCCAGTACTTC
TRBV27,NA,TRBJ1-2,TRBD1,CASSSLQGNYGYTF,TGTGCCAGCAGTTCCCTACAGGGGAACTATGGCTACACCTTC
TRBV19,NA,TRBJ2-2,TRBD2,CATTGLAGGTGELFF,TGTGCCACCACGGGACTAGCGGGAGGCACCGGGGAGCTGTTTTTT
TRBV10-3,NA,TRBJ1-4,TRBD1,CAISTGTGSEKLFF,TGTGCCATCAGCACCGGGACAGGGAGTGAAAAACTGTTTTTT
TRBV2,NA,TRBJ1-5,NA,CASSGQNQPQHF,TGTGCCAGCAGTGGGCAGAATCAGCCCCAGCATTTT
TRBV12-5,NA,TRBJ2-3,TRBD2,CASGLAVPPLASTDTQYF,TGTGCTAGTGGTTTGGCCGTACCCCCACTAGCGAGCACAGATACGCAGTATTTT
TRBV27,NA,TRBJ1-5,NA,CAAGGENQPQHF,TGTGCCGCGGGGGGGGAAAATCAGCCCCAGCATTTT
TRBV30,NA,TRBJ1-6,NA,CACRLGGSSYNSPLHF,TGTGCCTGCCGTCTCGGGGGAAGCTCCTATAATTCACCCCTCCACTTT
TRBV6-5,NA,TRBJ1-2,TRBD1,CASRMGQGVYGYTF,TGTGCCAGCAGGATGGGACAGGGGGTATATGGCTACACCTTC
TRBV5-4,NA,TRBJ1-5,NA,CASSLQGSDQPQHF,TGTGCCAGCAGCTTGCAGGGGTCGGATCAGCCCCAGCATTTT